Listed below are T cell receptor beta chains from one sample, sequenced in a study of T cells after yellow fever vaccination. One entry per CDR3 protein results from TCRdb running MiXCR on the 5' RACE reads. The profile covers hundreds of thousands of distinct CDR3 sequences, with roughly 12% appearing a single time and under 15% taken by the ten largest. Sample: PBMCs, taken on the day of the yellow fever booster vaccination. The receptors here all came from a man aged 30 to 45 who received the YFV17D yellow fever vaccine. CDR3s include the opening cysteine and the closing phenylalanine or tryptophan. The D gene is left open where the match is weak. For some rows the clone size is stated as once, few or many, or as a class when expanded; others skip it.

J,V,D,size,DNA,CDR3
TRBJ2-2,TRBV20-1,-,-,TGCAGTGCTAAAGGCCCTCCCCTAGACACCGGGGAGCTGTTTTTT,CSAKGPPLDTGELFF
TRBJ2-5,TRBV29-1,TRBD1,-,TGCAGCGTTGCTTGGAGGGACAGGGACAAAGAGACCCAGTACTTC,CSVAWRDRDKETQYF
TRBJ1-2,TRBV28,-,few,TGTGCCAGCCATTATGGCTACACCTTC,CASHYGYTF
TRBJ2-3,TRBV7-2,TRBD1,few,TGTGCCAGCAGCCATTATGACAGGGGAATGGATACGCAGTATTTT,CASSHYDRGMDTQYF
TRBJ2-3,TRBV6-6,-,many,TGTGCCAGCAGTTACTCTAGTGCAGATACGCAGTATTTT,CASSYSSADTQYF
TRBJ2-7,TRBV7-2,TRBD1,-,TGTGCCAGCAGCCCTGCGGGGACAGGTAACGAGCAGTACTTC,CASSPAGTGNEQYF
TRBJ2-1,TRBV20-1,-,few,TGCAGTGCTAGGGAACTGGACGGTGAGCAGTTCTTC,CSARELDGEQFF
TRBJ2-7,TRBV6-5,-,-,TGTGCCAGCAGTTACGGGGACACTCCCTACGAGCAGTACTTC,CASSYGDTPYEQYF
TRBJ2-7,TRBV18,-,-,TGTGCCAGCTCACCATCCGCCGCCCGGGGGTCCGAGCAGTACTTC,CASSPSAARGSEQYF
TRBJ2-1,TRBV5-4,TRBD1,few,TGTGCCAGCAGCCTAGGAGCCGGGACAGGGTCAAATGAGCAGTTCTTC,CASSLGAGTGSNEQFF
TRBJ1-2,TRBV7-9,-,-,TGTGCCATCAACATCTACCCTGGCTACACCTTC,CAINIYPGYTF
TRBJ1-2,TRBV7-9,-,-,TGTGCCAGCAGCTTAGCTGGCAGCCTTAACTATGGCTACACCTTC,CASSLAGSLNYGYTF
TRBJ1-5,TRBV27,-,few,TGTGCCAGCAGCCTAGTTATAGATCAGCCCCAGCATTTT,CASSLVIDQPQHF
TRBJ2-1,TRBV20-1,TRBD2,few,TGCAGTGCTAGAGTGCCGGGACTAGCGGTTTCCTACAATGAGCAGTTCTTC,CSARVPGLAVSYNEQFF
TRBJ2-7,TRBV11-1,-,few,TGTGCCAGCAGCCAAAGGGTGGGGAAAACCTCCTACGAGCAGTACTTC,CASSQRVGKTSYEQYF
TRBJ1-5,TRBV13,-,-,TGTGCCAGCAGCAAGGGACAATCCGGCAATCAGCCCCAGCATTTT,CASSKGQSGNQPQHF
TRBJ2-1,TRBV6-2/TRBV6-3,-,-,TGTGCCAGCACCGAAGAGGGGCAAGAGCAGTTCTTC,CASTEEGQEQFF
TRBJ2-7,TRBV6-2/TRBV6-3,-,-,TGTGCCAGCAGTTTGGTTCCCCGGGGCGAGCAGTACTTC,CASSLVPRGEQYF
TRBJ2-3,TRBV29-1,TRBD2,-,TGCAGTTCTCCCGGGACTAGCGGGAGTCAAGATACGCAGTATTTT,CSSPGTSGSQDTQYF
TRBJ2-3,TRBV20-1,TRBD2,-,TGCAGTGCTAGTCGCCTAGCGGGAGGGAGTGGAGATACGCAGTATTTT,CSASRLAGGSGDTQYF
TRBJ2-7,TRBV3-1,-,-,TGTGCCAGCAGCCCAAGATATCCCGGGACAACCTACGAGCAGTACTTC,CASSPRYPGTTYEQYF
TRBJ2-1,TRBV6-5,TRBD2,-,TGTGCCAGCAGTTACTCTCCCGTAGCGGGAGGGCGCGGTGAGCAGTTCTTC,CASSYSPVAGGRGEQFF
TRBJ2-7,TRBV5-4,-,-,TGTGCCAGCAGCTTGCAGGGTAGCGACGAGCAGTACTTC,CASSLQGSDEQYF
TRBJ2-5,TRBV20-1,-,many,TGCAGTGCCACCGCAACCCAAGCGGAGGTTCAAGAGACCCAGTACTTC,CSATATQAEVQETQYF
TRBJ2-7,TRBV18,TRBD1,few,TGTGCCAGCTCACCACCCGCCAGGGGGACCTACGAGCAGTACTTC,CASSPPARGTYEQYF
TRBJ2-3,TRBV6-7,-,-,TGTGCCAGCAGTTACGCTGAGGACCCTACATCCACAGATACGCAGTATTTT,CASSYAEDPTSTDTQYF